A selection of T cell receptor beta chains follows, all from one sample in a study of technical replicates of blood from a few donors. Sequenced by immunoSEQ multiplex PCR; TCRdb stores in-frame clones only, minus some. The sample records 60,000 to 80,000 clones, around nine tenths being singletons. The sequenced material came from PBMCs. The receptors were sampled from a human donor in good health. Some clones in this sample may be carry-over from other donors' samples. Each CDR3 is given with its conserved first and last residue. Fields, in order: clone size, D gene, V gene, J gene, CDR3 DNA, CDR3 protein. D genes are given only for firm matches. For some rows the clone size is stated as once, few or many, or as a class when expanded; others skip it.

abundance: NA; d_gene: NA; v_gene: TRBV4-1; j_gene: TRBJ1-6; CDR3nt: TGCGCCAGCAGCCAAGCAGAACAGGGTAATTCACCCCTCCACTTT; CDR3aa: CASSQAEQGNSPLHF
abundance: NA; d_gene: NA; v_gene: TRBV5-6; j_gene: TRBJ2-4; CDR3nt: TGTGCCAGCAGCTTGGGGGGGGTTCAGTACTTC; CDR3aa: CASSLGGVQYF
abundance: NA; d_gene: NA; v_gene: TRBV19; j_gene: TRBJ2-1; CDR3nt: TGTGCCAGTAGTCGAGTCGGGAGCTCCCTCTCCTACAATGAGCAGTTCTTC; CDR3aa: CASSRVGSSLSYNEQFF
abundance: once; d_gene: TRBD1; v_gene: TRBV4-3; j_gene: TRBJ1-1; CDR3nt: TGCGCCAGCAGCCAAGTCACCGGGACAGGGCATATGGTCTTT; CDR3aa: CASSQVTGTGHMVF
abundance: NA; d_gene: NA; v_gene: TRBV2; j_gene: TRBJ1-4; CDR3nt: TGTGCCAGCAGATTTTCTAGCACTAATGAAAAACTGTTTTTT; CDR3aa: CASRFSSTNEKLFF
abundance: NA; d_gene: NA; v_gene: TRBV4-3; j_gene: TRBJ1-2; CDR3nt: TGCGCCAGCAGCCAAGGTTACAGGGAGGGAGGCTACACCTTC; CDR3aa: CASSQGYREGGYTF
abundance: NA; d_gene: NA; v_gene: TRBV25-1; j_gene: TRBJ2-5; CDR3nt: TGTGCCAGCAGTGAATATCGAGGGGGTCGGGAGACCCAGTACTTC; CDR3aa: CASSEYRGGRETQYF
abundance: NA; d_gene: TRBD1; v_gene: TRBV15; j_gene: TRBJ2-6; CDR3nt: TGTGCCACCAGCAGAGGGACAGGCAATTCTGGGGCCAACGTCCTGACTTTC; CDR3aa: CATSRGTGNSGANVLTF
abundance: NA; d_gene: NA; v_gene: TRBV6-6; j_gene: TRBJ2-7; CDR3nt: TGTGCCAGCAGTTACTCGATAGAGGGGAGGGGGTACGAGCAGTACTTC; CDR3aa: CASSYSIEGRGYEQYF
abundance: NA; d_gene: TRBD2; v_gene: TRBV7-2; j_gene: TRBJ2-2; CDR3nt: TGTGCCAGCAGCTTAGCGGGAGGGTACACCGGGGAGCTGTTTTTT; CDR3aa: CASSLAGGYTGELFF